A selection of T cell receptor beta chains follows, all from one sample in a study of blood T cell repertoires in COVID-19. Profiling relied on immunoSEQ multiplex PCR, and the TCRdb table lists in-frame clones only, not all of them. The repertoire holds 300,000 to 400,000 clones, with around 91% as singletons. Sequenced material: peripheral blood. These TCRs come from a woman younger than 35 who had recovered from COVID-19. Each CDR3 is given without its conserved first and last residue. The D gene is left open where the match is weak.

CDR3 | J | V | D
ASSLWAKLNTEAF | TRBJ1-1 | TRBV27 | NA
ASSQDSNNEQF | TRBJ2-1 | TRBV5-4 | NA
ASSLNPGHSNQPQH | TRBJ1-5 | TRBV5-1 | NA
ASSLDASGRAYNEQF | TRBJ2-1 | TRBV27 | TRBD2
ASSGSGRGGETQY | TRBJ2-5 | TRBV2 | TRBD2
ASSAGGAGVQETQY | TRBJ2-5 | TRBV10-2 | TRBD2
ATSDWETRGPYNEQF | TRBJ2-1 | TRBV24-1 | NA
ASSQDDERESYNEQF | TRBJ2-1 | TRBV4-3 | TRBD2
ASSLEDRRAF | TRBJ1-1 | TRBV11-3 | NA
AWSSTAIAGELF | TRBJ2-2 | TRBV30 | NA
ASSLVRGGELF | TRBJ2-2 | TRBV7-2 | NA
ASSQDQAVLAKNIQY | TRBJ2-4 | TRBV4-3 | NA
ASTQGLNTGELF | TRBJ2-2 | TRBV7-9 | NA
ASSLVGQTSTNEKLF | TRBJ1-4 | TRBV11-2 | NA
SVRGASNQPQH | TRBJ1-5 | TRBV29-1 | TRBD1
ATSRDFIVYEQF | TRBJ2-1 | TRBV15 | NA
ASSESYRSYGYT | TRBJ1-2 | TRBV25-1 | NA
ASSLKREGRIETQY | TRBJ2-5 | TRBV5-4 | TRBD2
ASSLPKETQY | TRBJ2-5 | TRBV27 | NA
ASKEGSGELF | TRBJ2-2 | TRBV19 | NA
ASSSGQGAKAF | TRBJ1-1 | TRBV5-1 | TRBD1
ASSLVTDTEAF | TRBJ1-1 | TRBV5-1 | NA
ASSKRSGRYSGNTIY | TRBJ1-3 | TRBV21-1 | NA
ASSFFRGGSYNEQF | TRBJ2-1 | TRBV7-8 | TRBD2
ASSPLETSSVNEQF | TRBJ2-1 | TRBV4-3 | NA
SASPMNTEAF | TRBJ1-1 | TRBV20-1 | NA
ASSLAAGETQY | TRBJ2-5 | TRBV7-9 | NA
ASGLVRGSGGINYGYT | TRBJ1-2 | TRBV12-5 | NA
ASSEGGNYGYT | TRBJ1-2 | TRBV2 | NA
ASSLGEAAEAF | TRBJ1-1 | TRBV11-2 | NA
ASSYGPPANTGELF | TRBJ2-2 | TRBV6-2/TRBV6-3 | NA
ASSSKREGTNEQF | TRBJ2-1 | TRBV5-4 | TRBD2
ASSIDRFYGYT | TRBJ1-2 | TRBV7-9 | NA
ASKPQGRMNTEAF | TRBJ1-1 | TRBV21-1 | NA
ASSLRAGGTEAF | TRBJ1-1 | TRBV7-2 | TRBD1
SASNAGGPYNEQF | TRBJ2-1 | TRBV20-1 | TRBD1
ASSQERGLGNQPQH | TRBJ1-5 | TRBV4-1 | TRBD1
ASSYTGTSRETQY | TRBJ2-5 | TRBV11-3 | TRBD2
ASSPQDREETQY | TRBJ2-5 | TRBV18 | TRBD1
ASSQERFVGELF | TRBJ2-2 | TRBV3-1/TRBV3-2 | NA
ASSLFGTGGNQPQH | TRBJ1-5 | TRBV28 | TRBD1
ASSALANSYNEQF | TRBJ2-1 | TRBV2 | NA
ASSSRQGTNEKLF | TRBJ1-4 | TRBV6-5 | TRBD1
ASSLRGKTSGGETQY | TRBJ2-5 | TRBV11-2 | TRBD2
AISRGTNTDTQY | TRBJ2-3 | TRBV10-3 | NA
AWSVLGEGNQPQH | TRBJ1-5 | TRBV30 | NA
ASSPGLTPTNEKLF | TRBJ1-4 | TRBV5-1 | NA
ASSWKDRTTDTQY | TRBJ2-3 | TRBV5-1 | TRBD1
ASLLVPVGGTEAF | TRBJ1-1 | TRBV2 | NA
ASSPPLDRDGNTIY | TRBJ1-3 | TRBV7-9 | TRBD1
ASSLERGDTQY | TRBJ2-3 | TRBV11-3 | NA
ASSSDRAFFSGNTIY | TRBJ1-3 | TRBV7-9 | TRBD1
ASSYPGLSGRDTRAGELF | TRBJ2-2 | TRBV6-2/TRBV6-3 | TRBD2
ASSGTGEREKLF | TRBJ1-4 | TRBV5-1 | TRBD1
ASSVRDITDTQY | TRBJ2-3 | TRBV9 | NA